This T cell receptor (beta chain) was sequenced during a study of T cells in Graves' hyperthyroidism and ophthalmopathy. Findings and limits, study-wide: Through a model of 13 V-J features, ophthalmopathy was separated from stable hyperthyroidism. Prediction of ophthalmopathy progression came a median around 6.5 months pre-onset.

Any patient presenting with uncontrolled infection, other autoimmune disease, pregnancy or lactation was left out. PBMCs were sourced from roughly 10 ml fresh peripheral blood. Germline assignment: CDR1 MNHGY and CDR2 SVAAGI. CDR3 size: 13 residues. V lost 3 bases, J lost 10 bases, and 12 bases lay in between. Using RNA transcripts as the source, TCR beta CDR3 regions were amplified. HTBI primers drove first-round RT-PCR of the TCR CDR3. From the multiplex PCR reads, TCRdb called clonotypes with MiXCR, one entry per CDR3 protein. The table lists some 720,000 distinct CDR3 sequences, about 15% of them singletons. In regard to this clonotype: Its specificity is not known.

The sequenced sample was blood. The sequence was obtained from a man younger than 35 with Graves' hyperthyroidism. The V and J genes are TRBV6-9 and TRBJ2-2; D not resolved. CDR3 loop: CASSYNYLAELFF. The CDR3 region has the DNA TGTGCCAGCAGTTACAATTACTTGGCGGAGCTGTTTTTT.